This TCR beta chain was recorded in a study of human T cells and chemical hapten exposure. Study conclusions and caveats: With patch test score, the counts of PT1 expanded TCRs showed a positive correlation. Significantly greater numbers of large CDR3 similarity clusters came from expanded TCRs than from controls. There was no change with DPC sensitization in TCRs above 1 in 1000 frequency.

The CDR3 is 13 amino acids. V was pared by 6 bases and J by 5 bases, with 4 bases of the junction left unmatched. The study's library attached unique molecular identifiers to single cDNA molecules. TCRdb re-analysed the RACE reads in MiXCR, keeping a single row per CDR3 protein. This table has about 350,000 distinct CDR3 sequences, 5.5% appearing once. Time point specified: pre-sensitization, week 0. The treatment is: therapeutic diphenylcyclopropenone sensitization with weekly scalp DPC. This clonotype has at least ten counts. The antigen remains unidentified. The V gene is TRBV12-3 or TRBV12-4, the J gene TRBJ1-3; TRBD1 aligns across 7 bases. Sequencing was performed on whole blood, taken in connection with sensitization to the hapten diphenylcyclopropenone (DPC). The TCR was taken from a young woman with alopecia areata. Some clones in this sample may be carry-over from other donors' samples. This chain's CDR3 is CASSRDSRNTIYF. In nucleotides, the CDR3 is TGTGCCAGCAGCCGGGACAGCCGAAACACCATATATTTT.